This T cell receptor beta chain was found in a study of PD-1 blockade in classical Hodgkin lymphoma. Study conclusions and caveats: Newly diagnosed patients had diversity similar to the baseline diversity of complete responders. The drivers behind the repertoire differences, possibly disease activity or prior therapy, remain undefined.

Sequencing was performed with immunoSEQ multiplex PCR; in TCRdb, only in-frame clones are kept and a portion is missing. The sample yields 29,000 or so clones, roughly two thirds seen once. Each patient's relapse followed autologous stem cell transplantation, and brentuximab vedotin exposure varied. Complete response, partial response or progressive disease constituted the best responses recorded. Germline V gene data show CDR1 as MNHEY and CDR2 as SMNVEV (reference sequence). The CDR3 extends over 15 amino acids. Between the trimmed V and J ends, which lost 5 bases and 8 bases, there was a span of 19 bases. In the case of this clone: The target antigen is unknown.

The rearrangement uses TRBV27 and TRBJ2-1; possible D gene TRBD1, 7 bases. This specimen consisted of peripheral blood mononuclear cells (PBMCs), obtained before the second cycle of nivolumab. The origin of this receptor is a human donor with classical Hodgkin lymphoma. The CDR3 DNA reads TGTGCCAGCAGTCTTCGACAGGGAGGCCCCCATGAGCAGTTCTTC. As protein: CASSLRQGGPHEQFF.